This T cell receptor beta chain was found in a study of PD-1 blockade in classical Hodgkin lymphoma (dated by TCRdb to the early 2020s). Study-level background: Nivolumab dosing was 3 mg/kg intravenously every 2 weeks, continuing until either disease progression or unacceptable toxicity. To define a peripheral blood immune signature of response to PD-1 blockade in classical Hodgkin lymphoma, the study combined TCR beta sequencing with CyTOF.

Genomic DNA was extracted with the Qiagen DNeasy kit from unsorted PBMCs and from negatively selected CD4+ and CD8+ fractions. Using primers that anneal to V and J segments, immunoSEQ multiplex PCR amplified the TCR beta CDR3 regions. A synthetic immune receptor repertoire was used to minimize amplification bias, and any residual bias was removed computationally once sequencing was done. The original methods were these. Repertoire diversity was quantified as the Shannon entropy index using custom Python scripts. Unsorted, CD4+ and CD8+ repertoires were analyzed separately, except in combined analyses where CD4+ and CD8+ sequences were merged in silico. A clone counted as expanded when the clone's frequency after treatment rose at least 2-fold relative to C1D1, and clones undetected at baseline were given a pseudocount of 0.5. Clones with 0 or 1 copy at C1D1 were defined as singleton clones, while clones with 2 or more copies were defined as non-singleton clones. Clones expanded in unsorted samples were annotated as CD4+, CD8+ or unknown by matching protein sequences in sorted samples from the same patient. Diversity changes from C1D1 to C4D1 were tested in paired samples using Wilcoxon tests. TCRdb took over this immuneACCESS table, retaining in-frame rearrangements with V and J assigned. Such tables are incomplete; in checked studies, under half of the missing clones stem from an unresolved V gene, and the remainder is unexplained. The V and J calls and the clone size are those of that table, but D and trimming were determined from the DNA. For this sample the table gives about 28,000 clones, of which around 77% were detected only once. The ten largest clones capture 15% to 20% of the sample.

Overall study outcomes, separate from this receptor: Diversity was lower in patients who began nivolumab less than 1 year after ASCT, so these patients were left out of later analyses to avoid confounding by immune reconstitution. CD4+ but not CD8+ TCR diversity rose significantly by C4D1 (p=0.0027 vs p=0.16), most apparent in complete responders (p=0.02). The study was limited to a single clinical trial cohort, and causes of repertoire differences, possibly disease activity or prior therapy, remained undefined. Baseline TCR diversity was reported as lower in newly diagnosed patients than in healthy donors, and lower still in relapsed/refractory patients. Trial patients achieving complete response had baseline diversity similar to newly diagnosed patients, whereas partial responders and progressors had significantly lower diversity.

Compared with germline, V lacks 0 bases and J lacks 4 bases; bases without a gene match: 3. The CDR3, cysteine through phenylalanine, is 14 amino acids long. The entry retains the CDR3 DNA only, 42 bases that are in frame from base 1. CDR1 MNHEY and CDR2 SMNVEV are derived from the germline V gene (reference sequence). With regard to this clone: Its specific antigen is unknown. Base qualities were left out, and no much larger clone turns up one base away.

Interpreted using the paper, the time point label stands for: cycle 4 day 1 (C4D1), after more than 5 weeks of nivolumab. Every trial patient had relapsed following autologous stem cell transplantation, and prior brentuximab vedotin exposure was what differed among cohorts A, B and C. A total of under 70 patients with relapsed/refractory classical Hodgkin lymphoma made up the trial cohort, and each patient's best overall response was complete response, partial response or progressive disease. Trial patients were treated with single-agent nivolumab in the multi-cohort phase II CheckMate 205 trial. An independent review committee assessed best overall response by applying the 2007 International Working Group response criteria. PBMCs from the trial were collected at three points: immediately before nivolumab initiation (C1D1), and during therapy at cycle 2 day 1 and cycle 4 day 1. Peripheral blood was collected in 8 mL Vacutainer Cell Preparation Tubes, from which PBMCs were isolated by centrifugation and then cryopreserved.

This receptor was taken from a human donor with classical Hodgkin lymphoma. The V gene is TRBV27 and the J gene is TRBJ2-7, and TRBD1 matches 7 of the central bases. The sample here was peripheral blood mononuclear cells (PBMCs), taken before the fourth cycle of nivolumab. The sequenced DNA: TGTGCCAGCAGTTTATCCGGGACAGAGTACGAGCAGTACTTC. This yields the protein CASSLSGTEYEQYF.